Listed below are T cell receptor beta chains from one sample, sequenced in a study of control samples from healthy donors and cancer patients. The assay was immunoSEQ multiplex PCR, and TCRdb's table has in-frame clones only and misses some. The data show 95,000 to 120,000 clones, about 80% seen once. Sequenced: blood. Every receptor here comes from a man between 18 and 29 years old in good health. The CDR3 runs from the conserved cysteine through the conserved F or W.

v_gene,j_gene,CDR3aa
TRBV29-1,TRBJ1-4,CSVGRSNEKLFF
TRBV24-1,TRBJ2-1,CATSVTGSSGEQFF
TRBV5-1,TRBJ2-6,CASSSAGANVLTF
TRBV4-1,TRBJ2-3,CASSLTSGGPFSTDTQYF
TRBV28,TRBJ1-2,CASSQTHRDSYGYTF
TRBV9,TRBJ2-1,CASSVGVTSGNEQFF
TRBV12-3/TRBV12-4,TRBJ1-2,CASSFGKNYGYTF
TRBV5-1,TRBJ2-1,CASSSLPFYNEQFF
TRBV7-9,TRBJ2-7,CASSPGQGKAYEQYF
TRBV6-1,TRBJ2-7,CASSEPPSDRGAGEQYF
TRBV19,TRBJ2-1,CASSMEAYNEQFF
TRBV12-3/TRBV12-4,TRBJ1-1,CASRTVLNTEAFF
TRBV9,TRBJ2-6,CASNRDLSAGANVLTF
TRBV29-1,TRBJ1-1,CSVENMNTEAFF
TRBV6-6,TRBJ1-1,CASSPSGPLGTEAFF
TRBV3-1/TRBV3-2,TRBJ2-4,CASSQVAGAEAKNIQYF
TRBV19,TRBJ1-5,CASRTGPGRNQPQHF
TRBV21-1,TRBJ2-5,CASIQNLTSGTQETQYF
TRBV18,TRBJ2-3,CASSPRLAGSTDTQYF
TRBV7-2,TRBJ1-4,CASSLAGLNEKLFF
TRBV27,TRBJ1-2,CASSLNPLGVDGYTF
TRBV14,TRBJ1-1,CASSDPRGIMNTEAFF
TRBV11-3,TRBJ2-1,CASSLDTNEQFF
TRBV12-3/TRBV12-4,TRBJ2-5,CASGGSGGETQYF
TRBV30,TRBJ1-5,CAWSLGRLGYNEPQHF
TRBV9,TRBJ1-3,CASSPGPGGSGNTIYF
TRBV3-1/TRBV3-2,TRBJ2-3,CASSPPGRSTDTQYF
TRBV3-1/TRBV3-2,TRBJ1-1,CASLKGLGSNTEAFF
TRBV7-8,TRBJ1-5,CASSLGSPELRGNQPQHF
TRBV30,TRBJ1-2,CAWGTGNYGYTF
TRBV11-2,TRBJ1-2,CASSPGQGEYGYTF
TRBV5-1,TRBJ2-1,CASSSLTSGGAKGDEQFF
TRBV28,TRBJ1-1,CASRVGQGTAFF
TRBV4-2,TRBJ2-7,CASSQGYGPYEQYF
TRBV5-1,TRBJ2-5,CASSFIGGQTQYF
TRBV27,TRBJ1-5,CASSLTGQGGQPQHF
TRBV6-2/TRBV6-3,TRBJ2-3,CASSYLQQVWSTDTQYF
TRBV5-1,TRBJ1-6,CASSPGTAYNSPLHF
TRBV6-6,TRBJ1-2,CASSYSPGGWYGYTF
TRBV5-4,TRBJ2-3,CASSLPGLAGRSTDTQYF
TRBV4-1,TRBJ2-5,CASSQDNKDSGWGTQYF
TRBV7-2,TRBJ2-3,CASSLSLAGRSTDTQYF
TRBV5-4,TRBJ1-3,CASSLDPRTGSGNTIYF
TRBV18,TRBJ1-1,CASSPTETNTEAFF
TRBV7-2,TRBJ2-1,CASRRRTATYNEQFF
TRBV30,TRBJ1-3,CAWSFDTGTGNTIYF
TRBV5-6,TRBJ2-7,CASPMDRGPYEQYF
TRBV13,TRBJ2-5,CASSSGQGLQETQYF